Reported below is one T cell receptor beta chain. This sample is drawn from a study of cytomegalovirus exposure and HLA in healthy donors. A multiplex PCR was run with 60 Vbeta primers and 13 Jbeta primers. Using immunoSEQ multiplex PCR, the repertoire was profiled, and TCRdb retains in-frame clones only, with some absent. The sample includes some 67,000 clones. Germline V lookup: CDR1 MGHRA, CDR2 YSYEKL. The CDR3 consists of 16 residues. The ends lost 0 bases at V and 5 bases at J; junction bases unmatched: 9. The source of this sequence is a woman in her 30s in good health and CMV-seronegative. The chain joins TRBV4-1 to TRBJ1-1; 7 nucleotides align to TRBD1. Specimen: PBMCs. CDR3 residues: CASSQDPTGAGTEAFF. CDR3 coding DNA: TGCGCCAGCAGCCAAGATCCCACAGGGGCGGGGACTGAAGCTTTCTTT.